This is a list of T cell receptor beta chains from one sample in a study of blood T cell repertoires in COVID-19. Measured with immunoSEQ multiplex PCR; TCRdb has only the in-frame clones, and not every one. The sample contains around 280,000 clones, around 90% of which appear only once. The sequencing sample was made of PBMCs or T cells enriched from blood (not recorded which). These receptors were obtained from a woman between 18 and 29 years old with acute COVID-19. CDR3s include the opening cysteine and the closing phenylalanine or tryptophan. Fields, in order: V gene, clone size, J gene, D gene, CDR3 DNA, CDR3 protein. D genes are given only for firm matches. Where a row states a size, it is once, few, many or the class of an expanded clone; other rows omit it.

TRBV7-6,few,TRBJ2-3,.,TGTGCCAGCAGCTTATACCCCACGGGAACTGGGGGGGATACGCAGTATTTT,CASSLYPTGTGGDTQYF
TRBV30,.,TRBJ2-3,.,TGTGCCTGGAGTCGAAAGCGAGATACGCAGTATTTT,CAWSRKRDTQYF
TRBV19,.,TRBJ2-1,.,TGTGCCAGTAGTTCAATTGCGGGGAGATACAATGAGCAGTTCTTC,CASSSIAGRYNEQFF
TRBV28,.,TRBJ2-7,TRBD2,TGTGCCAGCAGTTCCCTAGCGGGAGGCTACGAGCAGTACTTC,CASSSLAGGYEQYF
TRBV9,.,TRBJ2-3,.,TGTGCCAGCAGCATCACAGGGAGCGCAGATACGCAGTATTTT,CASSITGSADTQYF
TRBV18,once,TRBJ2-1,TRBD1,TGTGCCAGCTCACCAAGGGGGCTTGGCGAGCAGTTCTTC,CASSPRGLGEQFF
TRBV6-5,once,TRBJ2-2,TRBD2,TGTGCCAGCAGTTTAGCGGGAGGGCCGGGGGAGCTGTTTTTT,CASSLAGGPGELFF
TRBV30,.,TRBJ2-1,.,TGTGCCTGGAGGGTACTAGGAACCAATGAGCAGTTCTTC,CAWRVLGTNEQFF
TRBV1,once,TRBJ2-5,.,TGCACCAGCAGCCAGGACCTAGCGTCCCCATCGCTTCAAGAGACCCAGTACTTC,CTSSQDLASPSLQETQYF
TRBV11-2,.,TRBJ2-7,TRBD1,TGTGCCAGCAGCTACCAGGGACAGAGGTGGCAGTACTTC,CASSYQGQRWQYF
TRBV18,.,TRBJ2-7,TRBD2,TGTGCCAGCTCACCCCCTAGCGGGCGCTCCTACGAGCAGTACTTC,CASSPPSGRSYEQYF
TRBV5-1,.,TRBJ1-4,.,TGCGCCAGCAGCCCTACTTCAACTAATGAAAAACTGTTTTTT,CASSPTSTNEKLFF
TRBV18,.,TRBJ2-5,TRBD2,TGTGCCAGCTCACCGCTTTCCGGGACTAGCGGGAAAGAGACCCAGTACTTC,CASSPLSGTSGKETQYF
TRBV18,.,TRBJ1-2,TRBD1,TGTGCCAGCTCAAACGGACAGGTTCGCTACACCTTC,CASSNGQVRYTF
TRBV28,.,TRBJ2-7,.,TGTGCCAGCAGGCCCGACTTTACTTCCTACGAGCAGTACTTC,CASRPDFTSYEQYF
TRBV7-9,.,TRBJ2-7,.,TGTGCCAGCAGCGAACCGACAGGTGGGAAATACGAGCAGTACTTC,CASSEPTGGKYEQYF
TRBV3-1/TRBV3-2,.,TRBJ1-6,TRBD1,TGTGCCAGCAGCCAAGCAGGACAGGGAGCTTCACCCCTCCACTTT,CASSQAGQGASPLHF